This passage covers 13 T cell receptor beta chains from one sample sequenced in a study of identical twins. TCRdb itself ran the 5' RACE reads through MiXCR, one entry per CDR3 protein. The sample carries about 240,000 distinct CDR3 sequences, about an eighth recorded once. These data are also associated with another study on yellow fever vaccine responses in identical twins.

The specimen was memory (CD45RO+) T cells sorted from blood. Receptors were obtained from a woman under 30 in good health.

The CDR3 region has the DNA TGTGCCACCAGCAATGACAGGGTAGGGGCAGATACGCAGTATTTT. It translates to CATSNDRVGADTQYF. This chain joins TRBV15 and TRBJ2-3; 7 nucleotides line up with TRBD1. This CDR3 is 15 amino acids long. CDR1 is LNHNV and CDR2 is YYDKDF in the germline V gene (reference sequence). After removal of 4 bases from V and 4 bases from J, the junction contained 8 bases not matched to a gene.

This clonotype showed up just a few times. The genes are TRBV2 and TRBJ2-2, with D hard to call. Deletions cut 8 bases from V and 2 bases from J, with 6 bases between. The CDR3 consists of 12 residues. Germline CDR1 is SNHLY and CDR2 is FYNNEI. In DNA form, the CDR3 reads TGTGCCAGCTGGAGCAACACCGGGGAGCTGTTTTTT. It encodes CASWSNTGELFF.

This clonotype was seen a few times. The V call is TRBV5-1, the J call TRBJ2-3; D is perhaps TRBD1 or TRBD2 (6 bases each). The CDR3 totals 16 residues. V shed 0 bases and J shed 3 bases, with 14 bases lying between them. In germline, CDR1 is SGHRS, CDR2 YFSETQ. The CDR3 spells CASSLVPGALTDTQYF. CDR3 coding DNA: TGCGCCAGCAGCTTGGTTCCGGGGGCGCTTACAGATACGCAGTATTTT.

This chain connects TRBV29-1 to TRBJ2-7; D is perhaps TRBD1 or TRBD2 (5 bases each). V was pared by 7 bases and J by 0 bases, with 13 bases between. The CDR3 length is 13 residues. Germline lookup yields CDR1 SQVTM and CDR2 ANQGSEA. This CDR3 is CSGLEGISYEQYF. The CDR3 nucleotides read TGCAGCGGCCTAGAGGGGATCTCCTACGAGCAGTACTTC.

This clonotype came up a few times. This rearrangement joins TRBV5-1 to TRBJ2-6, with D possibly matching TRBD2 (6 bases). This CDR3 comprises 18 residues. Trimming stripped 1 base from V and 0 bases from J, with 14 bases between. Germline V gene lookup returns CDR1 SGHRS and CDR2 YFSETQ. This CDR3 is CASSLTGTSFSGANVLTF. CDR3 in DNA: TGCGCCAGCAGCTTGACAGGCACTAGCTTCTCTGGGGCCAACGTCCTGACTTTC.

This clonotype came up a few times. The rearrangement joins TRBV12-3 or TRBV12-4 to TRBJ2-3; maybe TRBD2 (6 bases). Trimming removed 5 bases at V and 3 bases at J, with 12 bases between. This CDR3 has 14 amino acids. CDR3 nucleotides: TGTGCCAGCAGTCTACTAGCAGGAACAGATACGCAGTATTTT. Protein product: CASSLLAGTDTQYF.

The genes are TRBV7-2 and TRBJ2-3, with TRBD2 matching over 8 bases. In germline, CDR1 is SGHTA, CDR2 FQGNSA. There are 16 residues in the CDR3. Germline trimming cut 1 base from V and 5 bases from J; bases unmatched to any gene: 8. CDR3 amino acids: CASSLVPSGSRDTQYF. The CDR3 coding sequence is TGTGCCAGCAGCTTAGTCCCAAGCGGGAGTCGAGATACGCAGTATTTT.

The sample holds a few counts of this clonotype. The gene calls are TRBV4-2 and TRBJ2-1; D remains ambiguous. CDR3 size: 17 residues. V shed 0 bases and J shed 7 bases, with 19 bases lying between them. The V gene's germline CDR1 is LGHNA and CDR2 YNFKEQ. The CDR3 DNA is TGTGCCAGCAGCCAAGATCTAACGGAAAGTGGTTGGAATGAGCAGTTCTTC. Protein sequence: CASSQDLTESGWNEQFF.

CDR3 amino acids: CASSLASGGSNEQFF. CDR3 nucleotide sequence: TGTGCCAGCAGCTTAGCTAGCGGGGGATCCAATGAGCAGTTCTTC. The V gene is TRBV11-3, the J gene TRBJ2-1; TRBD2 aligns across 10 bases. V was pared by 1 base and J by 6 bases, with 3 bases of the junction left unmatched. Germline V CDR1 and CDR2: SGHNT, YENEEA. This CDR3 has 15 residues.

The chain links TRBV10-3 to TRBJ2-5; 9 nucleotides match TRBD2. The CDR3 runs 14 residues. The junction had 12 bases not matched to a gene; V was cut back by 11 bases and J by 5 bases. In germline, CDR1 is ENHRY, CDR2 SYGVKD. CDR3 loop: CASYGGGGVETQYF. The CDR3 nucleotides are TGTGCCTCGTACGGGGGCGGGGGGGTTGAGACCCAGTACTTC.

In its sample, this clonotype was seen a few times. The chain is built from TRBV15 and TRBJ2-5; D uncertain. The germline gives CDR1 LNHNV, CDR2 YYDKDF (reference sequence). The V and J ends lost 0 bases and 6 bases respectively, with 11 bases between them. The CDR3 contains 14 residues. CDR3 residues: CATSREAEAQTQYF. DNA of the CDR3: TGTGCCACCAGCAGAGAAGCAGAAGCCCAGACCCAGTACTTC.

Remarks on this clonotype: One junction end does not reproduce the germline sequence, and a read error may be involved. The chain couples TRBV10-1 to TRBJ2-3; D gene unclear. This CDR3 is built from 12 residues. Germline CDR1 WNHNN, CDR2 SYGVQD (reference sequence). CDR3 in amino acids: CASSARADAQYF. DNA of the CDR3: TGCGCCAGCTCCGCAAGGGCAGATGCGCAGTATTTT.

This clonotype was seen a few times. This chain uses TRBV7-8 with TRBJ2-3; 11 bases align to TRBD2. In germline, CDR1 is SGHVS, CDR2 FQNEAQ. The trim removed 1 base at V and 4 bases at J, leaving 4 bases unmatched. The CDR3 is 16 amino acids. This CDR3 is CASSLGASGRPDTQYF. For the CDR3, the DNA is TGTGCCAGCAGCTTAGGGGCTAGCGGGAGGCCAGATACGCAGTATTTT.